This T cell receptor (beta chain) was documented in a study of T cells in Graves' hyperthyroidism and ophthalmopathy. Study-wide points: Most clonotypes that expanded in the thyroid above 0.001 also showed up in blood.

This clonotype came up many times. The antigen is undetermined. TCR beta CDR3 sequences were amplified from RNA transcripts. Carried out on the TCR CDR3, a first-round RT-PCR used the HTBI primer set. TCRdb independently ran MiXCR on the multiplex PCR reads; one entry per CDR3 protein. The profile shows a few hundred thousand distinct CDR3 sequences, around 46% of them singletons. The J segment lost 2 bases and the V segment lost 2 bases, leaving 6 bases of the junction unmatched. CDR1 is SGHKS and CDR2 is YYEKEE in the germline V gene (reference sequence). The CDR3 has 15 amino acids. The study excluded patients with uncontrolled infection, other autoimmune disease, pregnancy or lactation.

The sequenced sample was peripheral blood or thyroid tissue (not recorded which). V gene TRBV5-5 combines with J gene TRBJ2-5, with 7 bases that match TRBD1. The receptor comes from an adult woman with Graves' disease, either hyperthyroidism or ophthalmopathy (not recorded which). The CDR3 reads CASSLLGTAQETQYF. DNA of the CDR3: TGTGCCAGCAGCTTACTAGGGACAGCACAAGAGACCCAGTACTTC.